Each of the 5 T cell receptor beta chains below was sequenced from the same sample in a study of blood T cell repertoires in COVID-19. Produced via immunoSEQ multiplex PCR; TCRdb's table is partial and in-frame only. Among approximately 200,000 clones listed, around 90% were seen once. Specimen: PBMCs or T cells enriched from blood (not recorded which). The receptors shown here come from a man aged 25-40 years who had recovered from COVID-19.

The chain is built from TRBV12-5 and TRBJ1-1; D might be TRBD1 (5 bases). Trimming removed 3 bases at V and 5 bases at J, with 10 bases between. This CDR3 comprises 13 residues. In germline, CDR1 is LGHNT, CDR2 FRNRAP. The CDR3 DNA sequence: TGTGCTAGTGGTTTCGGGGGTAGGACTGAAGCTTTCTTT. Encoded protein: CASGFGGRTEAFF.

The J gene is TRBJ2-1, the V gene TRBV19, with TRBD2 as a possible D gene (6 bases). The CDR3 runs 14 residues. V was cut by 4 bases and J by 0 bases, with 7 bases left in between. Germline V lookup: CDR1 LNHDA, CDR2 SQIVND (reference sequence). The CDR3 DNA follows: TGTGCCAGTAGTAGGCGGGACTCCTACAATGAGCAGTTCTTC. Translating gives CASSRRDSYNEQFF.

The rearrangement uses TRBV19 and TRBJ2-1; 8 bases line up with TRBD2. The CDR3 is 15 residues long. The germline CDR1 and CDR2 sequences are LNHDA and SQIVND (reference sequence). The ends lost 5 bases at V and 6 bases at J; junction bases unmatched: 9. The CDR3, as DNA: TGTGCCAGTAGTTTTAGCGGGAAAACCCGCAATGAGCAGTTCTTC. Protein: CASSFSGKTRNEQFF.

The gene calls are TRBV2 and TRBJ2-1; 7 bases line up with TRBD1. V lost 3 bases to trimming and J lost 6 bases; unmatched junction nucleotides: 2. The CDR3 has 13 residues. Germline-derived CDR1 and CDR2 are SNHLY and FYNNEI. The CDR3 nucleotides are TGTGCCAGCAGTGAGGCAGGGGGCAATGAGCAGTTCTTC. Translation gives CASSEAGGNEQFF.

This clone has just a few counts. The chain employs TRBV2 and TRBJ2-1; TRBD2 matches 11 bases. V lost 7 bases to trimming and J lost 6 bases; unmatched junction nucleotides: 8. Germline lookup yields CDR1 SNHLY and CDR2 FYNNEI. The CDR3 is 15 residues long. The CDR3 bases are TGTGCCAGCAAGACGACTAGCGGGAATGTCAATGAGCAGTTCTTC. This translates into CASKTTSGNVNEQFF.